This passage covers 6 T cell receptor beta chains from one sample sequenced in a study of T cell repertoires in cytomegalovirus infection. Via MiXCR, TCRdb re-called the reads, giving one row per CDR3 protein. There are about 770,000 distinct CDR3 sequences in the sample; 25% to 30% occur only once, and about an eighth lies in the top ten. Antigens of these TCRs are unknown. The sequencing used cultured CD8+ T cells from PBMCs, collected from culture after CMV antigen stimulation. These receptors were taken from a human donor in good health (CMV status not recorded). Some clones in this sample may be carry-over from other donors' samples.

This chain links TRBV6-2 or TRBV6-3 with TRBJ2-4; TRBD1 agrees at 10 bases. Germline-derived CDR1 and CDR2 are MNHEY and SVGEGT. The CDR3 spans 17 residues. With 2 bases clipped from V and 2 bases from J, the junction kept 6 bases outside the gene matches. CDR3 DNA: TGTGCCAGCAGTTACGATCGGACAGGGGGGACCAAAAACATTCAGTACTTC. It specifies CASSYDRTGGTKNIQYF.

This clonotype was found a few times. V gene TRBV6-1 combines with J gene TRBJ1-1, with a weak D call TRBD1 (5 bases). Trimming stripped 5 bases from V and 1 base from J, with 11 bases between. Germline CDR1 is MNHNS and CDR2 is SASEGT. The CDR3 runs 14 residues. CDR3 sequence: CASSFGDPNTEAFF. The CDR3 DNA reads TGTGCCAGCAGTTTCGGGGACCCGAACACTGAAGCTTTCTTT.

The CDR3 DNA follows: TGTGCCTGCCGGGACCCCTACACCTACGAGCAGTACTTC. This gives the protein CACRDPYTYEQYF. The rearrangement uses TRBV19 and TRBJ2-7; either TRBD1 or TRBD2 may fit D (5 bases each). Looked up from germline, CDR1 is LNHDA and CDR2 is SQIVND (reference sequence). The CDR3 covers 13 residues. V dropped 11 bases and J dropped 2 bases, with 16 bases sitting between them.

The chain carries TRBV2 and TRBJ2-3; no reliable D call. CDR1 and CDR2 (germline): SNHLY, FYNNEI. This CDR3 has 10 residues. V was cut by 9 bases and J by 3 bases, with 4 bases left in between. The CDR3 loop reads CARGTDTQYF. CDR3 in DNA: TGTGCCAGGGGGACAGATACGCAGTATTTT. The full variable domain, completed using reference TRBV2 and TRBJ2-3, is EPEVTQTPSHQVTQMGQEVILRCVPISNHLYFYWYRQILGQKVEFLVSFYNNEISEKSEIFDDQFSVERPDGSNFTLKIRSTKLEDSAMYFCARGTDTQYFGPGTRLTVL.

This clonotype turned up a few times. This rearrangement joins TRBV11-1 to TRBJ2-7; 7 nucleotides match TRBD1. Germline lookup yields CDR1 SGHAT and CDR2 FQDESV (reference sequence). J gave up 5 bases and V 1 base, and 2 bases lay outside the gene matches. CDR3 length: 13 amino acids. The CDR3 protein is CASSLGGQNEQYV. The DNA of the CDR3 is TGTGCCAGCAGCTTAGGGGGACAGAACGAGCAGTACGTC.

The CDR3 DNA reads as TGTGCCAGCAGTTACTCGTGGGAGGGACGAGAGCCCCAGCATTTT. Protein sequence: CASSYSWEGREPQHF. This chain uses TRBV6-6 with TRBJ1-5, with D maybe TRBD1 (5 bases). CDR3 length equals 15 residues. V was pared by 0 bases and J by 8 bases, with 14 bases between. Germline CDR1 and CDR2: MNHNY and SVGAGI (reference sequence).